This T cell receptor beta chain derives from a study of CD8+ T cells in alopecia areata. Whole-study context: Severity scores in treated patients reflected the percentage of scalp affected.

RNA extraction and reverse transcription yielded cDNA as sequencing template. Here immunoSEQ multiplex PCR was the method, and the copy in TCRdb shows in-frame clones only, minus some. Of about 76,000 clones listed, around 65% are singletons. The CDR3 has 17 amino acids. Per the germline V gene, CDR1 is SGHRS and CDR2 is YFSETQ. The V gene end was trimmed by 0 bases and the J gene end by 0 bases; junction bases not matched to a gene: 3. Treatment noted: oral pan-JAK inhibitor, 5-10 mg twice daily. Sequenced material: CD8+ T cells sorted from blood, taken at week 24, from a patient treated with tofacitinib. This sequence joins TRBV5-1 and TRBJ2-1; the match to TRBD2 covers 10 bases. This receptor was taken from a human donor with alopecia areata. The CDR3 region has the DNA TGCGCCAGCAGCTTGGGACTAGCGGGTAGCTCCTACAATGAGCAGTTCTTC. Translation: CASSLGLAGSSYNEQFF.